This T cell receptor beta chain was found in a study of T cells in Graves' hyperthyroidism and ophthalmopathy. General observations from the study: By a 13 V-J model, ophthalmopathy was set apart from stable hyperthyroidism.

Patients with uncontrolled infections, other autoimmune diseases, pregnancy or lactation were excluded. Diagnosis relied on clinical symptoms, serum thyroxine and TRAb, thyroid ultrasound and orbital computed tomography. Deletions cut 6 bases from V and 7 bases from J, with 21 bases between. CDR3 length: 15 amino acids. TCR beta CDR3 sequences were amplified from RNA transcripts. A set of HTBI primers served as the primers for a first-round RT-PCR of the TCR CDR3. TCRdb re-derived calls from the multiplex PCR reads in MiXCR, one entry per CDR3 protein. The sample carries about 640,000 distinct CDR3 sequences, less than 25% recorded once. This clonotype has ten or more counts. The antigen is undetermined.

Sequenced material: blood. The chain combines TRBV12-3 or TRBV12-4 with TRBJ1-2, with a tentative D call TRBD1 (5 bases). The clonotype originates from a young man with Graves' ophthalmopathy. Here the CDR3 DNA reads TGTGCCAGCAGCCGAGGGACGGAGAACTATGGTGGCTACACCTTC. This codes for CASSRGTENYGGYTF.